This T cell receptor beta chain was found in a study of beta chain features in type 1 diabetes. Overall study: No patient-donor differences in age, gender, total cells or subset yield. General study points: Patients' naive, central memory and regulatory TCRB repertoires appeared more alike than those of healthy donors. The analysis here could not establish whether HLA type shapes TCRB rearrangement. All four CD4+ subsets from Type 1 diabetes patients carried moderately but significantly shorter TCRB CDR3s.

The germline gives CDR1 SNHLY, CDR2 FYNNEI. V was shortened by 3 bases and J by 2 bases, with 10 bases between the two germline ends. The CDR3 covers 14 residues. This clone was detected only a few times. The target antigen is unknown. The sequenced template was cDNA made from the entire isolated RNA. About 3.57 million reads, on average, came from each naive, central memory and regulatory T cell sample. TCRdb's table, derived via immunoSEQ multiplex PCR, lists solely in-frame clones and lacks some. This table has about 640,000 clones, around 11% appearing once. V and J are TRBV2 and TRBJ1-2, with D unclear. The specimen sequenced was naive CD4+ T cells from blood. The sequence was obtained from a man aged 30 to 39 with type 1 diabetes. CDR3 in amino acids: CASSDYGSNYGYTF. Here the CDR3 DNA reads TGTGCCAGCAGTGATTACGGTTCGAACTATGGCTACACCTTC.